The sequence of this T cell receptor (beta chain) was determined in a study of blood T cell repertoires in COVID-19. For the study at large: Samples came from the United States, Italy and Spain, spanning acute and convalescent COVID-19. The analysed material was cDNA or gDNA that came from T cells, B-cell-depleted T cells, or PBMCs.

A single count supports this clone. The authors' processing: For nucleated cells, counts were estimated from reference gene primer amplification. Assay: immunoSEQ multiplex PCR; the TCRdb copy retains only in-frame clones and omits some. V and J calls and clone size are those listed in that table; D and trimming were worked out from the DNA. The sample contains some 120,000 clones, around 87% of which appear only once. The ends lost 10 bases at V and 12 bases at J; junction bases unmatched: 16. CDR3 length equals 13 residues. Per germline, CDR1 SNHLY and CDR2 FYNNEI. The sample taken for sequencing was peripheral blood. The clonotype originates from a woman aged 45-65 years who had recovered from COVID-19. The rearrangement joins TRBV2 to TRBJ2-7, with 9 bases identical to TRBD1. The CDR3 is CAITGTGRFTTYF. The CDR3 nucleotides read TGTGCCATAACCGGGACAGGGAGATTTACGACGTACTTC.